Shown below are 2 T cell receptor beta chains from a single sample sequenced in a study of T cells after yellow fever vaccination (dated by TCRdb to between 2018 and 2021). The sample's treatment or condition label, decoded: live attenuated yellow fever vaccine strain. The library was made by 5' RACE. The listed sequencing device is Illumina HiSeq 2500. TCRdb applied fastp at Q25 and MiXCR to the public reads, then kept only in-frame beta chains. Every CDR3 protein is listed once, alongside the most common genes and DNA of its rows. The sample table holds about 350,000 distinct CDR3 sequences, of which 11% were seen once. The biggest ten clones account for around 18% of the sample. Sample: PBMCs, taken on the day of the first yellow fever vaccination. These receptors all stem from a man younger than 35 who received the YFV17D yellow fever vaccine.

This clonotype has at least ten counts. This sequence joins TRBV7-2 and TRBJ2-1; no firm D call. Germline V gives CDR1 SGHTA, CDR2 FQGNSA. V was trimmed by 3 bases and J by 3 bases, leaving 6 bases between them. This CDR3 has 13 amino acids. CDR3 residues: CASSFGRYNEQFF. In DNA form, the CDR3 reads TGTGCCAGCAGCTTTGGGCGCTACAATGAGCAGTTCTTC.

The chain recombines TRBV11-2 with TRBJ2-5; a possible D gene is TRBD1 (6 bases). V was cut by 2 bases and J by 2 bases, with 15 bases left in between. Germline V gene data show CDR1 as SGHAT and CDR2 as FQNNGV. This CDR3 has 16 amino acids. Written as DNA, the CDR3 is TGTGCCAGCAGCTTATCCGTATCTAGGGGGCAAGAGACCCAGTACTTC. It is translated as CASSLSVSRGQETQYF.